This T cell receptor (beta chain) was sequenced for a study of blood T cell repertoires in COVID-19. Whole-study context: Samples of COVID-19 (acute and convalescent) were obtained from the United States, Italy and Spain. The cDNA or gDNA used as material had been derived from T cells, B-cell-depleted T cells, or PBMCs.

Here immunoSEQ multiplex PCR was the method, and the copy in TCRdb shows in-frame clones only, minus some. The sample lists about 360,000 clones, around 83% occurring once. V was shortened by 1 base and J by 6 bases, with 20 bases between the two germline ends. CDR3 length: 18 amino acids. CDR1 and CDR2 (germline): SGDLS, YYNGEE. The genes are TRBV9 and TRBJ1-6, with D tentatively TRBD1 (5 bases). The sequenced material came from peripheral blood. The sequence came from a man in his thirties or forties with active or convalescent COVID-19. The CDR3 is CASSVNNAPQELNSPLHF. The CDR3 DNA follows: TGTGCCAGCAGCGTAAACAACGCCCCACAGGAACTTAATTCACCCCTCCACTTT.